This T cell receptor (beta chain) appears in the sequencing data of a study of cytomegalovirus exposure and HLA in healthy donors. 13 Jbeta primers and 60 Vbeta primers were used for the PCR. Libraries were prepared by immunoSEQ multiplex PCR; TCRdb keeps only in-frame clonotypes and omits some of them. Of approximately 110,000 clones in the sample, approximately 80% were seen once. Trimming took 4 bases from V and 4 from J; bases not matched to a gene: 8. There are 15 residues in the CDR3. The germline V gene encodes CDR1 PRHDT and CDR2 FYEKMQ (reference sequence). Study outcomes and limitations: Across donors, most TCRs were seen rarely, yet some public ones were widespread.

Note on this clone: Its antigen is as yet unknown.

J is TRBJ1-1 and V is TRBV13; 8 nucleotides agree with TRBD1. The sample comprised PBMCs. The source is a man aged 40-50 years in good health and CMV-seronegative. CDR3 in amino acids: CASSSPRGLATEAFF. The CDR3 DNA reads as TGTGCCAGCAGCTCCCCCAGGGGGCTGGCCACTGAAGCTTTCTTT.